One T cell receptor (beta chain) is described in this entry. V was pared by 7 bases and J by 5 bases, with 14 bases between. CDR3 length: 12 residues. Germline CDR1 and CDR2: SQVTM and ANQGSEA. This entry belongs to a study of T cell changes during pregnancy in multiple sclerosis. This table comes from immunoSEQ multiplex PCR, and its TCRdb copy is limited to in-frame clones, with some not included. The sample lists about 40,000 clones; approximately 91% were seen once. This chain links TRBV29-1 with TRBJ1-2; TRBD1 might be the D (6 bases). The receptor was isolated from a female donor with multiple sclerosis, enrolled in a pregnancy study. The material was CD4+ T cells from peripheral blood mononuclear cells, obtained before pregnancy. CDR3 DNA: TGCAGCGCTACCATTCAGGGGTATGGCTACACCTTC. Translated: CSATIQGYGYTF.